The 9 T cell receptor beta chains listed next were all sequenced from one sample in a study of beta chain features in type 1 diabetes. General study findings and limits: Type 1 diabetes patients showed a moderate but significant shortening of TCRB CDR3s in all four CD4+ subsets.

Expressed TCRB transcripts were sequenced because the entire RNA isolate underwent reverse transcription. Measured with immunoSEQ multiplex PCR; TCRdb has only the in-frame clones, and not every one. The data show around 160,000 clones, more than 60% seen once. These receptors' targets are unknown. The sample was naive CD4+ T cells from blood. Every receptor here comes from a man aged 30 to 45 with type 1 diabetes.

The rearrangement uses TRBV7-7 and TRBJ2-5; D possibly uses TRBD1 or TRBD2 (5 bases each). CDR3 length equals 13 residues. The V gene lost 5 bases and the J gene lost 5 bases, with 12 bases spanning the gap. Germline CDR1 and CDR2: SSHAT and FNYEAQ (reference sequence). The CDR3 DNA is TGTGCCAGCAGCCCGGGGCCCGGGGAGACCCAGTACTTC. It yields the protein CASSPGPGETQYF.

The DNA for the CDR3 is TGTGCCAGCAGCGTAGGACCGGGACAGGGTTCCGGGGAGCTGTTTTTT. Translation: CASSVGPGQGSGELFF. The J gene is TRBJ2-2, the V gene TRBV9; TRBD1 matches at 9 bases. V shed 0 bases, J shed 6 bases, and the junction held 6 bases outside the gene matches. This CDR3 is 16 amino acids long. Germline V CDR1 and CDR2: SGDLS, YYNGEE.

This CDR3 reads CASSFREQFF. The CDR3 DNA reads as TGTGCCAGCAGTTTCCGGGAGCAGTTCTTC. The V call is TRBV28, the J call TRBJ2-1; no clear D. Trimming took 3 bases from V and 10 from J, leaving 4 bases between them. Germline CDR1 is MDHEN and CDR2 is SYDVKM. This CDR3 comprises 10 residues.

The rearrangement links TRBV9 to TRBJ2-5; 12 bases match TRBD1. Losses at the gene ends were 0 bases for V and 5 bases for J; bases not matched to a gene: 5. The length of the CDR3 is 16 residues. Germline V gene data show CDR1 as SGDLS and CDR2 as YYNGEE. The CDR3 is CASSVAGQGAEETQYF. Written as DNA, the CDR3 is TGTGCCAGCAGCGTAGCGGGACAGGGGGCGGAGGAGACCCAGTACTTC.

Comments on this clone: This CDR3 is also generated by other DNA sequences in the sample. The V call is TRBV29-1, the J call TRBJ2-7, with TRBD1 matching over 8 bases. V shed 3 bases and J 6 bases; nucleotides not matched to a gene: 4. In germline, CDR1 is SQVTM, CDR2 ANQGSEA. The CDR3 totals 12 residues. The CDR3 sequence is CSVDRQGSEQYF. The CDR3 DNA sequence: TGCAGCGTTGATCGACAGGGGAGCGAGCAGTACTTC.

The DNA of the CDR3 is TGTGCCAGCAGCGGGACAGACCAAGAGACCCAGTACTTC. Its translation is CASSGTDQETQYF. The chain is built from TRBV7-2 and TRBJ2-5, with 7 bases aligning to TRBD1. The junction had 0 bases not matched to a gene; V was cut back by 5 bases and J by 0 bases. Germline loops: CDR1 SGHTA, CDR2 FQGNSA. The CDR3 covers 13 residues.

J is TRBJ2-5 and V is TRBV10-3; D remains ambiguous. The CDR3 totals 13 residues. The V end lost 10 bases, the J end lost 1 base, and 13 bases lay between the germline ends. CDR1 ENHRY and CDR2 SYGVKD come from the germline V gene. CDR3 coding DNA: TGTGCCACCTCGGTGGGCGTCCAAGAGACCCAGTACTTC. As protein: CATSVGVQETQYF.

This clone was observed a few times. The genes are TRBV5-4 and TRBJ1-1; 8 positions match TRBD1. V gave up 5 bases and J gave up 0 bases; unmatched junction bases: 15. The CDR3 runs 18 residues. Germline V lookup: CDR1 SGHNT, CDR2 YYREEE (reference sequence). CDR3 bases: TGTGCCAGCAGAACTCCTGGACAGGGAACTAGTATGAACACTGAAGCTTTCTTT. Its translation: CASRTPGQGTSMNTEAFF. Using reference TRBV5-4 and TRBJ1-1 for the parts outside the CDR3, the full variable domain is ETGVTQSPTHLIKTRGQQVTLRCSSQSGHNTVSWYQQALGQGPQFIFQYYREEENGRGNFPPRFSGLQFPNYSSELNVNALELDDSALYLCASRTPGQGTSMNTEAFFGQGTRLTVV.

Notes on this clone: The sample has other DNA sequences that encode this CDR3 too. The chain is built from TRBV20-1 and TRBJ1-2; D remains unclear. The CDR3 runs to 11 residues. The germline gives CDR1 DFQATT, CDR2 SNEGSKA (reference sequence). Trimming removed 1 base from V and 5 bases from J, with 5 bases in between. CDR3 amino acids: CSARAGYGYTF. The CDR3 DNA sequence: TGCAGTGCTAGAGCTGGGTATGGCTACACCTTC.